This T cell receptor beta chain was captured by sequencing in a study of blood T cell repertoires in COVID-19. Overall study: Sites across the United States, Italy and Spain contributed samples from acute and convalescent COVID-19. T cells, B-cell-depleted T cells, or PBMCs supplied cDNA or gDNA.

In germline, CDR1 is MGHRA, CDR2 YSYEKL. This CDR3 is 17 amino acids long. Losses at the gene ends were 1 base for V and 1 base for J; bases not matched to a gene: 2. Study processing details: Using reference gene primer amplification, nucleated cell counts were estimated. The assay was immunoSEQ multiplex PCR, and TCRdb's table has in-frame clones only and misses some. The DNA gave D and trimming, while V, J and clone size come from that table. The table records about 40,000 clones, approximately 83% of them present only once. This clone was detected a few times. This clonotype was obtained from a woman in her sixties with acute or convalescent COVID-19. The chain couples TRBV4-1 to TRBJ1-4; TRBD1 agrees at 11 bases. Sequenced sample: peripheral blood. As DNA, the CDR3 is TGCGCCAGCAGCCAAGTGGGGACAGGGGGAACTAATGAAAAACTGTTTTTT. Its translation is CASSQVGTGGTNEKLFF.